This T cell receptor (beta chain) was sequenced in a study of blood T cell repertoires in COVID-19. In the study overall: T cells, B-cell-depleted T cells, or PBMCs provided the cDNA or gDNA that served as material.

In the study's own analysis: Amplification of reference gene primers was used by the study to estimate nucleated cell counts. Sequencing was performed with immunoSEQ multiplex PCR; in TCRdb, only in-frame clones are kept and a portion is missing. V and J calls plus clone size are reproduced from that table; the DNA served to infer D and trimming. Of hundreds of thousands of clones listed, approximately 79% were seen once; the top ten hold approximately 4.9%. This sequence originates from a woman aged 80 or over with active or convalescent COVID-19. The sample consisted of peripheral blood.

DNA of the CDR3: TGCGCCAGCAGCTTGGAATTCGGGTTACCCTCTGGGGGCTACACCTTC. It is translated as CASSLEFGLPSGGYTF. The chain uses TRBV5-1 and TRBJ1-2, with D uncertain. V shed 0 bases and J shed 8 bases, with 20 bases lying between them. This CDR3 is 16 amino acids long. Per the germline V gene, CDR1 is SGHRS and CDR2 is YFSETQ.